These 27 T cell receptor beta chains originate from one sample sequenced in a study of blood T cell repertoires in COVID-19. Using immunoSEQ multiplex PCR, the repertoire was profiled, and TCRdb retains in-frame clones only, with some absent. The table includes around 150,000 clones, 81% detected once. What was sequenced was peripheral blood. These receptors were taken from a man aged 55 to 70 with active or convalescent COVID-19.

V gene TRBV19 combines with J gene TRBJ1-1, with a possible D match to TRBD1 (5 bases). The CDR3 loop spans 13 amino acids. V was cut by 3 bases and J by 8 bases, with 13 bases left in between. Germline V gene data show CDR1 as LNHDA and CDR2 as SQIVND (reference sequence). CDR3 coding DNA: TGTGCCAGTAGTATCCCAGGACAAAAAGAAGCTTTCTTT. This codes for CASSIPGQKEAFF.

J is TRBJ2-7 and V is TRBV19; 14 nucleotides agree with TRBD2. J gave up 3 bases and V 6 bases, and 4 bases lay outside the gene matches. Germline CDR1 reads LNHDA; CDR2 reads SQIVND (reference sequence). This CDR3 spans 15 amino acids. The CDR3 loop reads CASSIGTSGSYEQYF. For the CDR3, the DNA is TGTGCCAGTAGCATCGGGACTAGCGGGAGCTACGAGCAGTACTTC.

The chain carries TRBV14 and TRBJ1-2, with TRBD1 as a possible D gene (6 bases). The CDR3 has 16 residues. Trimming left V 0 bases short and J 4 bases short, with 15 bases between. Per germline, CDR1 SGHDN and CDR2 FVKESK. The CDR3 here is CASSQEGSGQLYGYTF. The CDR3 DNA reads as TGTGCCAGCAGCCAAGAAGGGAGTGGACAGCTCTATGGCTACACCTTC.

This clone occurred once. J is TRBJ2-3 and V is TRBV11-3; 13 bases align to TRBD2. CDR3 size: 18 residues. Germline V gene lookup returns CDR1 SGHNT and CDR2 YENEEA. V trimming: 4 bases; J trimming: 1 base; junction bases outside the gene matches: 8. The chain's CDR3 is CASSSGTSGKPGTDTQYF. CDR3 in DNA: TGTGCCAGCAGCTCCGGGACTAGCGGGAAACCGGGCACAGATACGCAGTATTTT. The whole variable domain, filled in from reference TRBV11-3 and TRBJ2-3, reads EAGVVQSPRYKIIEKKQPVAFWCNPISGHNTLYWYLQNLGQGPELLIRYENEEAVDDSQLPKDRFSAERLKGVDSTLKIQPAELGDSAVYLCASSSGTSGKPGTDTQYFGPGTRLTVL.

V gene TRBV12-2 combines with J gene TRBJ2-5; the DNA was not compared with TRBD2, the D call given in the table. TRBV12-2 is termed a pseudogene. This CDR3 has 19 residues. The CDR3 region has the DNA TGTGCAAGTCGCACCTGGACTAGCGGGGGCTCCGATTCCCAAGAGACCCAGTACTTC. Translated: CASRTWTSGGSDSQETQYF.

CDR3 sequence reads: CASSLQGHEQYF. As DNA, the CDR3 is TGCGCCAGCAGCCTGCAGGGGCACGAGCAGTACTTC. The chain employs TRBV5-1 and TRBJ2-7, with D possibly being TRBD1 (6 bases). The CDR3 is 12 residues long. Germline CDR1 SGHRS, CDR2 YFSETQ. The V end lost 4 bases, the J end lost 5 bases, and 10 bases lay between the germline ends.

The chain uses TRBV10-3 and TRBJ1-5, with D perhaps matching TRBD1 (5 bases). The CDR3 has 16 residues. In germline, CDR1 is ENHRY, CDR2 SYGVKD. The V end was cut by 5 bases, the J end by 0 bases, with 14 bases between. This CDR3 reads CAISPRGENSNQPQHF. The CDR3 region has the DNA TGTGCCATCAGTCCGCGGGGCGAGAATAGCAATCAGCCCCAGCATTTT.

This clone was seen only once. The genes are TRBV6-1 and TRBJ1-3; TRBD1 might be the D (6 bases). Germline V lookup: CDR1 MNHNS, CDR2 SASEGT. The CDR3 covers 15 residues. V was shortened by 0 bases and J by 3 bases, with 9 bases between the two germline ends. The CDR3 region has the DNA TGTGCCAGCAGTGAAGCTACAGGGTTTGGAAACACCATATATTTT. Its protein is CASSEATGFGNTIYF.

The genes are TRBV19 and TRBJ1-5; D perhaps matches TRBD1 (5 bases). CDR3 length: 16 residues. Per the germline V gene, CDR1 is LNHDA and CDR2 is SQIVND (reference sequence). V was trimmed by 6 bases and J by 0 bases, leaving 15 bases between them. CDR3 residues: CASSGGVIFSNQPQHF. As DNA, the CDR3 is TGTGCCAGTAGCGGGGGGGTAATATTTAGCAATCAGCCCCAGCATTTT.

The genes are TRBV10-3 and TRBJ2-1; perhaps TRBD2 as D (5 bases). Trimming left V 7 bases short and J 8 bases short, with 18 bases between. Germline V gene sequence: CDR1 ENHRY, CDR2 SYGVKD. This CDR3 has 14 residues. CDR3 amino acids: CAITNSPGGDEQFF. CDR3 nucleotides: TGTGCCATCACCAACAGTCCTGGAGGCGATGAGCAGTTCTTC.

The chain carries TRBV19 and TRBJ2-7, with 9 nucleotides matching TRBD1. This CDR3 contains 13 residues. Germline CDR1 is LNHDA and CDR2 is SQIVND (reference sequence). Trimming cost V 6 bases and J 3 bases; bases outside gene matches: 3. DNA for the CDR3: TGTGCCAGTAGCCCGACAGGGGGCTACGAGCAGTACTTC. It translates to CASSPTGGYEQYF.

This clone has only a few counts. The J gene is TRBJ1-1, the V gene TRBV18, with D perhaps matching TRBD1 (5 bases). Germline CDR1 reads KGHSH; CDR2 reads LQKENI. This CDR3 comprises 15 residues. V shed 5 bases and J shed 3 bases, with 16 bases lying between them. CDR3 region: CASSFLKGYDTEAFF. The CDR3 DNA reads TGTGCCAGCTCATTTTTGAAGGGGTACGACACTGAAGCTTTCTTT.

This chain uses TRBV18 with TRBJ2-1, with D possibly matching TRBD2 (6 bases). This CDR3 has 16 amino acids. Trimming pared 9 bases from V and 0 bases from J, leaving 18 bases between. Germline CDR1 and CDR2: KGHSH and LQKENI. The CDR3 bases are TGTGCCAGTTCCACACGGACTACGAGCTCCTACAATGAGCAGTTCTTC. Translating gives CASSTRTTSSYNEQFF.

The chain joins TRBV12-3 or TRBV12-4 to TRBJ1-4; D possibly corresponds to TRBD1 (5 bases). With 5 bases removed from V and 8 bases from J, the gap between germline ends came to 6 bases. The CDR3 is made up of 11 amino acids. CDR3 in DNA: TGTGCCAGCAGTCGGGGGGAAAAACTGTTTTTT. Encoded protein: CASSRGEKLFF.

The chain employs TRBV6-1 and TRBJ1-1; a weak D match, TRBD1 (5 bases). This CDR3 region has 15 residues. With 2 bases removed from V and 3 bases from J, the gap between germline ends came to 13 bases. Germline CDR1 MNHNS, CDR2 SASEGT. The CDR3 is CASSESGPGHTEAFF. DNA for the CDR3: TGTGCCAGCAGTGAATCAGGTCCAGGGCACACTGAAGCTTTCTTT.

The chain recombines TRBV19 with TRBJ2-1; maybe TRBD2 (6 bases). V was pared by 3 bases and J by 0 bases, with 15 bases between. This CDR3 has 17 residues. CDR1 LNHDA and CDR2 SQIVND come from the germline V gene (reference sequence). The CDR3 spells CASSIVGTGTSYNEQFF. The CDR3 DNA sequence: TGTGCCAGTAGTATTGTGGGGACTGGGACCTCCTACAATGAGCAGTTCTTC.

The chain carries TRBV3-1 (or the pseudogene TRBV3-2) and TRBJ2-7, with 10 bases identical to TRBD1. There are 14 residues in the CDR3. V shed 5 bases, J shed 5 bases, and the junction held 6 bases outside the gene matches. Germline V gives CDR1 LGHDT, CDR2 YNNKEL (reference sequence). CDR3 sequence: CASSGRTGGNEQYF. Written as DNA, the CDR3 is TGTGCCAGCAGCGGCCGGACAGGGGGGAACGAGCAGTACTTC.

The genes are TRBV6-6 and TRBJ1-4; D might be TRBD1 (5 bases). CDR1 and CDR2 from the germline V gene are MNHNY and SVGAGI (reference sequence). The CDR3 runs to 15 residues. The germline V and J ends were trimmed by 5 bases and 7 bases, with 17 bases remaining between them. DNA for the CDR3: TGTGCCAGCAGTAACCGGACACCACGGTCTGAAAAACTGTTTTTT. It codes for CASSNRTPRSEKLFF.

In this sample, this clone turned up a few times. The V call is TRBV11-2, the J call TRBJ2-7; D call uncertain. CDR3 length equals 13 residues. The ends were cut back, 0 bases at V and 3 bases at J, with 6 bases in the middle. Germline V gene data show CDR1 as SGHAT and CDR2 as FQNNGV. CDR3 sequence: CASSLDVRYEQYF. In DNA form, the CDR3 reads TGTGCCAGCAGCTTAGATGTCCGCTACGAGCAGTACTTC.

This clone was seen only a few times. The rearrangement links TRBV7-2 to TRBJ1-4; perhaps TRBD1 as D (5 bases). Germline CDR1 SGHTA, CDR2 FQGNSA. V lost 2 bases, J lost 5 bases, and 12 bases lay in between. The CDR3 totals 15 residues. The CDR3 DNA follows: TGTGCCAGCAGCTTATGGACAAGGACGAATGAAAAACTGTTTTTT. This gives the protein CASSLWTRTNEKLFF.

This clone occurred a few times. V and J are TRBV28 and TRBJ1-6; D call uncertain. Trimming stripped 5 bases from V and 0 bases from J, with 20 bases between. The CDR3 is 19 residues long. The V gene's germline CDR1 is MDHEN and CDR2 SYDVKM. The CDR3: CASSLISSGSSSYNSPLHF. In DNA form, the CDR3 reads TGTGCCAGCAGTCTAATTTCCTCGGGGTCTAGCTCCTATAATTCACCCCTCCACTTT.

The chain couples TRBV2 to TRBJ2-2; 7 nucleotides agree with TRBD1. The V and J ends lost 0 bases and 6 bases, in that order; junction bases with no gene match: 4. Germline CDR1 SNHLY, CDR2 FYNNEI. The CDR3 totals 15 residues. The CDR3, as DNA: TGTGCCAGCAGTGAAGCCGACAGGGCGTCCGGGGAGCTGTTTTTT. As protein: CASSEADRASGELFF.

The chain carries TRBV11-3 and TRBJ2-1; 8 bases match TRBD2. The V gene's germline CDR1 is SGHNT and CDR2 YENEEA. This CDR3 is 15 amino acids long. V lost 5 bases to trimming and J lost 4 bases; unmatched junction nucleotides: 7. The CDR3: CASSRGGGKYNEQFF. DNA of the CDR3: TGTGCCAGCAGCAGAGGCGGGGGGAAATACAATGAGCAGTTCTTC.

V is TRBV21-1 and J is TRBJ1-1. TRBV21-1 is a pseudogene locus. The CDR3 length is 11 residues. CDR3 nucleotide sequence: TGTGCCAGCACCCCGGGAGGTGAAGCTTTCTTT. Protein product: CASTPGGEAFF.

V gene TRBV18 combines with J gene TRBJ2-2, with D tentatively TRBD1 (6 bases). Germline V gene sequence: CDR1 KGHSH, CDR2 LQKENI. Trimming took off 4 bases at V and 0 bases at J, with 12 bases between the two ends. This CDR3 has 16 residues. The CDR3 DNA follows: TGTGCCAGCTCACTTGCCGGGACACCGAACACCGGGGAGCTGTTTTTT. Amino acids: CASSLAGTPNTGELFF.

Turning to this clone: This specimen includes other DNA sequences encoding the same CDR3. The rearrangement uses TRBV6-5 and TRBJ2-3; TRBD2 is a possible D gene (5 bases). The V end lost 3 bases, the J end lost 1 base, and 8 bases lay between the germline ends. The germline CDR1 and CDR2 sequences are MNHEY and SVGAGI. This CDR3 has 14 amino acids. The CDR3: CASSYSGGTDTQYF. The CDR3 DNA is TGTGCCAGCAGTTATTCCGGGGGCACAGATACGCAGTATTTT.

A few counts support this clone. The V call is TRBV3-1 (or the pseudogene TRBV3-2), the J call TRBJ2-1, with 7 bases aligning to TRBD2. From germline, CDR1 is LGHDT and CDR2 YNNKEL (reference sequence). The trim removed 2 bases at V and 7 bases at J, leaving 5 bases unmatched. The CDR3 runs to 14 residues. The DNA of the CDR3 is TGTGCCAGCAGCCAAAACGGGGGGAGTAATGAGCAGTTCTTC. Its translation is CASSQNGGSNEQFF.